This TCR beta chain is drawn from a study of beta chain features in type 1 diabetes. Study outcomes and limitations: In all four CD4+ subsets, TCRB CDR3 length was significantly, moderately reduced in type 1 diabetes.

CDR1 SEHNR and CDR2 FQNEAQ come from the germline V gene (reference sequence). The CDR3 extends over 16 amino acids. V dropped 2 bases and J dropped 2 bases, with 15 bases sitting between them. Sort purity for all populations was recorded as exceeding 98%. All of the isolated RNA was reverse transcribed, so expressed TCRB transcripts were sequenced. The data were produced by immunoSEQ multiplex PCR, yet TCRdb's version contains in-frame clones alone and is incomplete. The repertoire has 150,000 to 200,000 clones, around 9.7% of them found once; the top ten carry 0.7%. On this clone: Its specificity is not known.

The material sequenced was central memory CD4+ T cells from blood. The rearrangement links TRBV7-9 to TRBJ1-1, with unresolved D. The clonotype comes from a woman aged 25-40 years with type 1 diabetes. The CDR3 coding sequence is TGTGCCAGCAGCTTAAAGGGAGCCGGGTTAAACACTGAAGCTTTCTTT. Translation: CASSLKGAGLNTEAFF.